Listed below are T cell receptor beta chains from one sample, sequenced in a study of T-cell memory formation after mild COVID-19. MiXCR, run by TCRdb on the 5' RACE reads, gives a single entry per CDR3 protein. The sample has 350,000 to 400,000 distinct CDR3 sequences, 20% to 25% seen once. The source material was PBMCs or a T cell subset sorted from them (not recorded which). The source of these receptors is an adult woman who had mild COVID-19 (a few samples of this study predate the infection). Cell type and time point are not known. Both conserved end residues are part of each CDR3. The D gene is left open where the match is weak. Clone size is not always given. Where it is, it says once, few, many or a class for expanded clones.

CDR3,DNA,size,J,D,V
CASSPTGTGGTEAFF,TGTGCCAGCAGCCCGACCGGGACAGGGGGGACTGAAGCTTTCTTT,-,TRBJ1-1,TRBD1,TRBV7-3
CASSSSGGPPGELFF,TGTGCCAGCAGTTCCAGCGGGGGCCCCCCCGGGGAGCTGTTTTTT,few,TRBJ2-2,TRBD2,TRBV12-3/TRBV12-4
CASRRAGGSTGELFF,TGTGCCAGCAGGCGGGCAGGGGGCAGCACCGGGGAGCTGTTTTTT,many,TRBJ2-2,TRBD1,TRBV27
CATSRARTGGNQPQHF,TGTGCCACCAGCAGAGCTAGGACAGGGGGCAATCAGCCCCAGCATTTT,-,TRBJ1-5,TRBD1,TRBV15
CASSLKGQETQYF,TGTGCCAGCAGTTTAAAGGGGCAAGAGACCCAGTACTTC,-,TRBJ2-5,-,TRBV12-3/TRBV12-4
CAISESVEQYF,TGTGCCATCAGTGAATCGGTCGAGCAGTACTTC,few,TRBJ2-7,-,TRBV10-3
CASSPLPGLETQYF,TGTGCCAGCTCACCCCTGCCCGGTTTGGAGACCCAGTACTTC,-,TRBJ2-5,-,TRBV18
CASSLGSGPYEQYF,TGTGCCAGCAGCTTGGGTAGCGGACCCTACGAGCAGTACTTC,many,TRBJ2-7,-,TRBV5-5
CASSDSPSGNTDTQYF,TGTGCCAGCAGTGACTCTCCAAGCGGGAACACAGATACGCAGTATTTT,few,TRBJ2-3,TRBD2,TRBV6-4
CASRPGPRGYAEAFF,TGTGCCAGCAGGCCCGGGCCCAGAGGCTACGCTGAAGCTTTCTTT,few,TRBJ1-1,-,TRBV12-3/TRBV12-4
CASSPLRTGPSNEQFF,TGTGCCAGCTCACCACTCCGGACAGGGCCCAGCAATGAGCAGTTCTTC,-,TRBJ2-1,TRBD1,TRBV18
CASSLRGAQGETQYF,TGTGCCAGCAGCCTTCGAGGGGCCCAGGGGGAGACCCAGTACTTC,-,TRBJ2-5,-,TRBV7-9
CASSLATGVSGEQYF,TGCGCCAGCAGCTTGGCTACGGGGGTGAGCGGTGAGCAGTACTTC,few,TRBJ2-7,-,TRBV5-1
CASTFGNTGELFF,TGTGCCAGCACGTTCGGGAACACCGGGGAGCTGTTTTTT,-,TRBJ2-2,-,TRBV2
CASSVEEGIWGETQYF,TGCGCCAGCAGCGTTGAGGAGGGGATCTGGGGAGAGACCCAGTACTTC,-,TRBJ2-5,-,TRBV5-1
CASSSYGSPNSPLHF,TGTGCCAGCAGCTCATACGGCAGCCCTAATTCACCCCTCCACTTT,few,TRBJ1-6,-,TRBV3-1
CASSPWRGGVGTDTQYF,TGTGCCAGCAGCCCGTGGCGCGGGGGGGTAGGCACAGATACGCAGTATTTT,few,TRBJ2-3,TRBD2,TRBV7-9
CASSQMGGDLAKNIQYF,TGCGCCAGCAGCCAGATGGGGGGGGACCTAGCCAAAAACATTCAGTACTTC,-,TRBJ2-4,TRBD2,TRBV4-1
CASSATWNTEAFF,TGTGCCAGCAGCGCGACATGGAACACTGAAGCTTTCTTT,-,TRBJ1-1,-,TRBV7-3
CASSRQGRVQYF,TGTGCCAGCAGCCGACAGGGGAGAGTGCAGTACTTC,few,TRBJ2-7,TRBD1,TRBV14
CSSSEGTGNIQYF,TGCAGCTCAAGTGAGGGTACGGGGAACATTCAGTACTTC,-,TRBJ2-4,-,TRBV29-1
CATSRESGQGFYEQYF,TGTGCCACCAGCAGAGAAAGTGGACAGGGTTTTTACGAGCAGTACTTC,few,TRBJ2-7,TRBD1,TRBV15
CASSSSSGSGADTQYF,TGTGCCAGCAGCTCCTCTAGCGGGAGTGGGGCAGATACGCAGTATTTT,-,TRBJ2-3,TRBD2,TRBV7-3
CAISESESGNYEQYF,TGTGCCATCAGTGAGTCCGAATCTGGAAACTACGAGCAGTACTTC,once,TRBJ2-7,-,TRBV10-3
CASSGQGASYEQYF,TGTGCCAGCAGCGGACAGGGGGCCTCCTACGAGCAGTACTTC,few,TRBJ2-7,TRBD1,TRBV5-4
CASSPTISSQETQYF,TGTGCCAGCTCACCAACTATTTCTAGCCAAGAGACCCAGTACTTC,-,TRBJ2-5,-,TRBV18
CASSVFPRSGGVSDEQFF,TGCGCCAGCAGCGTCTTCCCCCGGAGCGGGGGGGTATCCGATGAGCAGTTCTTC,-,TRBJ2-1,TRBD2,TRBV5-1
CASSPEGSLRGKNIQYF,TGTGCCAGCAGCCCCGAGGGGTCTCTTCGGGGTAAAAACATTCAGTACTTC,few,TRBJ2-4,-,TRBV7-2
CAWNYQGLAGGWSGELFF,TGTGCCTGGAACTACCAGGGACTAGCGGGAGGGTGGTCCGGGGAGCTGTTTTTT,-,TRBJ2-2,TRBD2,TRBV30
CAWSVGGLGASPLHF,TGTGCCTGGAGTGTAGGCGGCTTGGGAGCTTCACCCCTCCACTTT,-,TRBJ1-6,-,TRBV30
CASSLSFQGSYEQYF,TGTGCCAGCAGTTTATCTTTCCAGGGCTCCTACGAGCAGTACTTC,-,TRBJ2-7,-,TRBV27
CASSREQGRETQYF,TGCGCCAGCAGCCGAGAACAGGGGAGGGAGACCCAGTACTTC,-,TRBJ2-5,-,TRBV4-3
CASKNLAGYGDTQYF,TGTGCCAGTAAGAACCTAGCGGGTTATGGAGATACGCAGTATTTT,few,TRBJ2-3,TRBD2,TRBV19
CASRIAGTGSTEAFF,TGTGCCAGCAGAATCGCCGGGACAGGGAGTACTGAAGCTTTCTTT,few,TRBJ1-1,TRBD1,TRBV6-5
CASSFNRAGTDTQYF,TGTGCCAGCAGCTTCAACAGGGCGGGCACAGATACGCAGTATTTT,few,TRBJ2-3,-,TRBV7-8
CSVAPGETQYF,TGCAGCGTGGCCCCCGGAGAGACCCAGTACTTC,few,TRBJ2-5,-,TRBV29-1
CASSYSDYEQYF,TGTGCCAGCAGTTACAGCGACTACGAGCAGTACTTC,few,TRBJ2-7,-,TRBV6-6
CASSSHVGEKLFF,TGCGCCAGCAGCTCGCACGTTGGTGAAAAACTGTTTTTT,-,TRBJ1-4,-,TRBV5-1